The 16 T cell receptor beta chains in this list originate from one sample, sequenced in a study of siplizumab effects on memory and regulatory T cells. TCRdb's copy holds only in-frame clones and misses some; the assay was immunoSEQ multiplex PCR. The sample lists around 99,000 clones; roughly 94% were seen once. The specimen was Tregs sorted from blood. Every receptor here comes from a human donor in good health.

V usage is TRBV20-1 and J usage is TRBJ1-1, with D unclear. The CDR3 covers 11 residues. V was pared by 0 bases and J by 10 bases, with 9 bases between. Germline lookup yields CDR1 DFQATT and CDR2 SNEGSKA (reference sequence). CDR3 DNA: TGCAGTGCTAGAGATGTACTTCCAGCTTTCTTT. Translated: CSARDVLPAFF.

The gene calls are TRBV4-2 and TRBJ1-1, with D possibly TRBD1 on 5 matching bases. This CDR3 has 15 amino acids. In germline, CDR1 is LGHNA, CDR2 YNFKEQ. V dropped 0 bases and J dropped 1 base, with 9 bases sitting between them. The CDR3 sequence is CASSQEPGRNTEAFF. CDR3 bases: TGTGCCAGCAGCCAAGAACCAGGGAGGAACACTGAAGCTTTCTTT.

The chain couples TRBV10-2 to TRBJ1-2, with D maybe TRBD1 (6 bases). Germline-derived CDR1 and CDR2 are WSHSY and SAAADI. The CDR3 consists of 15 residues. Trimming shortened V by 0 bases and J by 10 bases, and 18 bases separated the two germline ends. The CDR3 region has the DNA TGCGCCAGCAGTGAGTCCCCTCCAGGGACATTTGACTACACCTTC. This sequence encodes CASSESPPGTFDYTF.

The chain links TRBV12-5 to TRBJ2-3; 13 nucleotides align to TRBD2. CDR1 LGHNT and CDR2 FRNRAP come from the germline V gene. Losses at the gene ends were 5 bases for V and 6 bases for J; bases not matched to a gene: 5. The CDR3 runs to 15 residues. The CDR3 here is CASGRGTSGTDTQYF. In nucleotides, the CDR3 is TGTGCTAGTGGTCGAGGGACTAGCGGGACGGATACGCAGTATTTT.

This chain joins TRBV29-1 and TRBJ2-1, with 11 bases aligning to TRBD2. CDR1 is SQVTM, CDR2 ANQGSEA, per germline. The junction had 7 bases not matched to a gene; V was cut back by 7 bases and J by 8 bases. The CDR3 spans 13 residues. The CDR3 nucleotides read TGCAGCGGCGGACTAGCGGGTAGGGATGAGCAGTTCTTC. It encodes CSGGLAGRDEQFF.

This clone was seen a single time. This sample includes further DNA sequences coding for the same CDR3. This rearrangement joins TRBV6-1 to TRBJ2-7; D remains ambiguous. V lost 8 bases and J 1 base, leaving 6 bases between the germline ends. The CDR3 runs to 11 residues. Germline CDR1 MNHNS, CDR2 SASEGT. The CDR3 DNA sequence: TGTGCCAGCGGATCGTCCTACGAGCAGTACTTC. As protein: CASGSSYEQYF.

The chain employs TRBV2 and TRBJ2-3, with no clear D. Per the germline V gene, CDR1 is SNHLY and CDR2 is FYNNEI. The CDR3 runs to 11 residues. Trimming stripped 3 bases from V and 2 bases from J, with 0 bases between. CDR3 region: CASSDTDTQYF. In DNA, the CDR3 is TGTGCCAGCAGTGACACAGATACGCAGTATTTT.

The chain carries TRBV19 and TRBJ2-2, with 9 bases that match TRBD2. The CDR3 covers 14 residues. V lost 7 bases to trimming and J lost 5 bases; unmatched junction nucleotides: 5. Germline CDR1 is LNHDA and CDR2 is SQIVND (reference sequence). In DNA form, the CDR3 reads TGTGCCAGTACCCTAGCGGGGCTTACCGGGGAGCTGTTTTTT. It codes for CASTLAGLTGELFF. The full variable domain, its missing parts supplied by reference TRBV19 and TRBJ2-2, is DGGITQSPKYLFRKEGQNVTLSCEQNLNHDAMYWYRQDPGQGLRLIYYSQIVNDFQKGDIAEGYSVSREKKESFPLTVTSAQKNPTAFYLCASTLAGLTGELFFGEGSRLTVL.

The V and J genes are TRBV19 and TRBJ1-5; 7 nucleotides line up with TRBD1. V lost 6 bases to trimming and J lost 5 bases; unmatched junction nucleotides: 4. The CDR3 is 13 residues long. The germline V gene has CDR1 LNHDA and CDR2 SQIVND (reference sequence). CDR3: CASSVTGYQPQHF. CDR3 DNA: TGTGCCAGTAGCGTGACAGGGTATCAGCCCCAGCATTTT.

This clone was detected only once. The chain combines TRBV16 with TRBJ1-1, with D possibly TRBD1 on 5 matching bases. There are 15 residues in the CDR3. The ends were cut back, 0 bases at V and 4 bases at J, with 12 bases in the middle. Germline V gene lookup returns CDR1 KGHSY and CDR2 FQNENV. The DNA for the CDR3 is TGTGCCAGCAGCCAATCGTTGCAGGGAAGCACTGAAGCTTTCTTT. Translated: CASSQSLQGSTEAFF.

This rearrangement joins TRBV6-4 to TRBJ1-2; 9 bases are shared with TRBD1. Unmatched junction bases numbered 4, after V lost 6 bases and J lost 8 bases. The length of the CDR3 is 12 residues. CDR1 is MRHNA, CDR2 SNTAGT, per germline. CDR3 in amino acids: CASRGQGGGYTF. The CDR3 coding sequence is TGTGCCAGCAGGGGACAGGGCGGCGGCTACACCTTC.

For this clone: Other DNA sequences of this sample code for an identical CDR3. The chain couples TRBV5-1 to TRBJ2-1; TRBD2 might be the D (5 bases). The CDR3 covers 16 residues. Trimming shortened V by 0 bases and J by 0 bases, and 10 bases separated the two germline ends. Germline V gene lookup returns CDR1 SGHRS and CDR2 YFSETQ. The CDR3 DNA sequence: TGCGCCAGCAGCTTGGGCGGGTCCGGCTCCTACAATGAGCAGTTCTTC. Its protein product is CASSLGGSGSYNEQFF. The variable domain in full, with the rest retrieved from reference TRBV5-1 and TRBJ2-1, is KAGVTQTPRYLIKTRGQQVTLSCSPISGHRSVSWYQQTPGQGLQFLFEYFSETQRNKGNFPGRFSGRQFSNSRSEMNVSTLELGDSALYLCASSLGGSGSYNEQFFGPGTRLTVL.

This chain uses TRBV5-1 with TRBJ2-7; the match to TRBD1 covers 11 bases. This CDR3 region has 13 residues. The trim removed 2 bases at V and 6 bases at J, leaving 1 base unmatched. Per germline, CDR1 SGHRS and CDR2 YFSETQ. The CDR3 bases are TGCGCCAGCAGCTTCGGGACAGGGGGCGAGCAGTACTTC. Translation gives CASSFGTGGEQYF.

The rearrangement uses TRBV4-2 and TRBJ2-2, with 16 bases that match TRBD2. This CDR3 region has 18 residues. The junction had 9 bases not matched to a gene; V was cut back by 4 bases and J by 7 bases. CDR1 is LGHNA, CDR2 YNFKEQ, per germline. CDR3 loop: CASSPGVGTSGRGGELFF. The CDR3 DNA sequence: TGTGCCAGCAGCCCCGGAGTCGGGACTAGCGGGAGGGGCGGGGAGCTGTTTTTT.

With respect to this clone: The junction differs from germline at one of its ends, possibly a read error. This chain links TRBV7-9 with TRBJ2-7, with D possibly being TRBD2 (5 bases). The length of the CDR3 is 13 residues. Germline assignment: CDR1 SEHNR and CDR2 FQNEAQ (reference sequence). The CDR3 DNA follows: TGTGCCAGCAGCTTTCCTAGCTCCAACGAGCAGTACTTC. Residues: CASSFPSSNEQYF.

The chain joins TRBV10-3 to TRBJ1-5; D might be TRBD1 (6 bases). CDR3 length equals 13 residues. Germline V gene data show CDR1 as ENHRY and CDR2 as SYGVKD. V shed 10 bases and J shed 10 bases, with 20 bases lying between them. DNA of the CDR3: TGTGCCACAAAATCAGGGGTCGAGACTCCCCAGCATTTT. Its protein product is CATKSGVETPQHF.